This T cell receptor (beta chain) came from a study of CD8 T cells in Susac syndrome (dated by TCRdb to the late 2010s). For context, the study as a whole: Whether CD8+ T cell activation and differentiation in Susac syndrome was antigen driven was tested using repertoire sequencing. What the work shows at the level of the full study, not this receptor alone: The study acknowledged that relatively few individuals were included in the TCR sequencing and HLA analysis.

Regarding this clonotype: Its antigen is not yet known. There are no base qualities to consult, and no much larger clone falls within one base.

RNA was extracted with the RNeasy kit and roughly 0.45 to 1 ug was reverse transcribed using random hexamers. The immunoSEQ multiplex PCR assay, which covers 54 Vbeta and 13 Jbeta segments, was used to amplify TCR beta CDR3 regions. PCR amplification bias was corrected by using a synthetic template baseline for primer optimization and computational correction. The paper's processing steps were these. Reads were assigned to V, D and J genes according to IMGT and analyzed in immunoSEQ Analyzer, with only productive sequences retained. To calculate clonality, Shannon entropy was normalized by log2 of the number of productive unique sequences and then subtracted from one. Public and private clones were assessed among the 100 most prevalent clones of each patient and control. Susac-specific clones were defined as absent from healthy and MS cohorts, over a thousand published viral clones and other ImmuneACCESS disease sequences. The public reads were reanalyzed by TCRdb: fastp trimming at Q25, MiXCR alignment, in-frame beta chains only. Rows with one shared CDR3 protein collapse into an entry with the most common genes and DNA. It is TCRdb's table, rather than the study itself, that gives the V and J calls and clone size. Within this sample are around 230,000 distinct CDR3 sequences, with about 95% of them counted one time only. The top ten clones comprise 0.075% to 0.095% of the sample.

V lost 4 bases and J lost 1 base, and the count of bases not matched to a germline gene is 3. The germline V gene sets CDR1 to SGHDN and CDR2 to FVKESK. The CDR3 runs 15 residues from the cysteine to the phenylalanine. The only DNA kept is the CDR3, 45 bases in frame from the first base. Peripheral blood CD8+ and CD4+ T cells from healthy donors, Susac syndrome patients and multiple sclerosis patients were profiled by high-throughput TCR beta sequencing. The multiple sclerosis controls were treatment-naive patients whose relapsing-remitting disease, either stable or active, fulfilled the revised McDonald criteria. CD8+ TEMRA cells were enriched by FACS, while bulk CD8+ and CD4+ T cells were purified by magnetic negative isolation. Blood was drawn into EDTA tubes, processed within 24 hours, and PBMCs were isolated by density gradient centrifugation. PBMCs intended for TCR sequencing were cryopreserved in liquid nitrogen and thawed later in a water bath at 37 degrees C. The sorted or isolated CD4+, CD8+ and CD8+ TEMRA cells reached a purity of at least 90%.

This sequence originates from a human donor with multiple sclerosis. Material for sequencing was CD4+ T cells from PBMCs. The rearranged segments are TRBV14 and TRBJ2-7, with 11 junctional bases fitting TRBD2. The DNA sequence is as follows: TGTGCCAGCAGCCCCACTAGCGGGGGATCCTACGAGCAGTACTTC. It encodes CASSPTSGGSYEQYF. With the portions outside the CDR3 filled from the reference TRBV14 and TRBJ2-7 genes, the complete variable region becomes EAGVTQFPSHSVIEKGQTVTLRCDPISGHDNLYWYRRVMGKEIKFLLHFVKESKQDESGMPNNRFLAERTGGTYSTLKVQPAELEDSGVYFCASSPTSGGSYEQYFGPGTRLTVT.